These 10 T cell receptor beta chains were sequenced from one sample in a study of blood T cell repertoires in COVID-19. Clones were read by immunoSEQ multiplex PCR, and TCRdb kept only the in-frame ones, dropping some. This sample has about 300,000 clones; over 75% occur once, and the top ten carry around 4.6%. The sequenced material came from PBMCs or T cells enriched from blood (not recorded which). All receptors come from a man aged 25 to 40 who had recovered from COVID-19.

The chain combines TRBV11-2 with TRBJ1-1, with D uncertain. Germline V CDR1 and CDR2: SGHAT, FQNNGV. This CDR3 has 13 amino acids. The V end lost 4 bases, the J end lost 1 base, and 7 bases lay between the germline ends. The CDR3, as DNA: TGTGCCAGCAGCTCGTTCTCGAACACTGAAGCTTTCTTT. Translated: CASSSFSNTEAFF.

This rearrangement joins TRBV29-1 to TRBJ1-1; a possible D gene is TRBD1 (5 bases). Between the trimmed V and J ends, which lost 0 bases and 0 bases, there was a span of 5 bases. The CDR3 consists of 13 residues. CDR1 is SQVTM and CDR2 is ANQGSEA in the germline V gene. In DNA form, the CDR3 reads TGCAGCGTTGAAGAACAGGTGAACACTGAAGCTTTCTTT. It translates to CSVEEQVNTEAFF.

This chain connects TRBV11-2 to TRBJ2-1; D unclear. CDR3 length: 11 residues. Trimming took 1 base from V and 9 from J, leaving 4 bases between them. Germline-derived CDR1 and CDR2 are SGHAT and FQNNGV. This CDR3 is CASSLAVEQFF. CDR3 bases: TGTGCCAGCAGCTTAGCTGTTGAGCAGTTCTTC.

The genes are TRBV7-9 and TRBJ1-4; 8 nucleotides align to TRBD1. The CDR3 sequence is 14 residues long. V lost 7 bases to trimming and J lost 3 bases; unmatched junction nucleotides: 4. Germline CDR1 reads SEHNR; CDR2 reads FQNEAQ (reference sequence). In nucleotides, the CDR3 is TGTGCCAGCACCCGGACAGGGTCTAATGAAAAACTGTTTTTT. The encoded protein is CASTRTGSNEKLFF.

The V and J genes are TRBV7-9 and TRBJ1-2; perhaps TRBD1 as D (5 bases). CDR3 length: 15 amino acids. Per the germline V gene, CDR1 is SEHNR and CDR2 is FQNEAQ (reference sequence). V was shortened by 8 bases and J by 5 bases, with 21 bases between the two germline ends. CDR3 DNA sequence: TGTGCCAGCGGCCAACGGGGGGACGGTCGATATGGCTACACCTTC. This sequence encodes CASGQRGDGRYGYTF.

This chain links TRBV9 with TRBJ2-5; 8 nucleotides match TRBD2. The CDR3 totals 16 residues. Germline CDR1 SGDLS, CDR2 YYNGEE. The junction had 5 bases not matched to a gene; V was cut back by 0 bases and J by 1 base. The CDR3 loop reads CASSVAFAGGQETQYF. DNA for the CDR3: TGTGCCAGCAGCGTAGCTTTCGCGGGGGGCCAAGAGACCCAGTACTTC. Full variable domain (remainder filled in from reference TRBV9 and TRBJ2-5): DSGVTQTPKHLITATGQRVTLRCSPRSGDLSVYWYQQSLDQGLQFLIQYYNGEERAKGNILERFSAQQFPDLHSELNLSSLELGDSALYFCASSVAFAGGQETQYFGPGTRLLVL.

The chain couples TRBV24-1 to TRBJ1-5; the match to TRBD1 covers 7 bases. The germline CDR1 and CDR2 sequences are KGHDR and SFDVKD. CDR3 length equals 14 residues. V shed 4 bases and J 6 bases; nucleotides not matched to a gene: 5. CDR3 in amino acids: CATSEDRDLQPQHF. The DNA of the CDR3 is TGTGCCACCAGTGAAGACAGGGACCTTCAGCCCCAGCATTTT.

In nucleotides, the CDR3 is TGCGCCAGCAGCGCAACTGGGAGCTCCTACAATGAGCAGTTCTTC. It specifies CASSATGSSYNEQFF. The V gene is TRBV5-1, the J gene TRBJ2-1; D may be TRBD2 (5 bases). CDR1 is SGHRS, CDR2 YFSETQ, per germline. The CDR3 sequence is 15 residues long. The V end was cut by 4 bases, the J end by 0 bases, with 11 bases between.

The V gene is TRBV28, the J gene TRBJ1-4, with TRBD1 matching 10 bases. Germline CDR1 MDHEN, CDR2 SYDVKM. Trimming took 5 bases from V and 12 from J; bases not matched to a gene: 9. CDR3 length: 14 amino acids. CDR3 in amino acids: CASSAETGGYELFF. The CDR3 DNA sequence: TGTGCCAGCAGTGCCGAGACAGGGGGCTACGAACTGTTTTTT.

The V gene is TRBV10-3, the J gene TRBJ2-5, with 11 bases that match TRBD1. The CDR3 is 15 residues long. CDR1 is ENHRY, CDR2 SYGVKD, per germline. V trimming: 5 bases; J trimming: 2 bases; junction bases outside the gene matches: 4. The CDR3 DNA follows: TGTGCCATCAGTAAGGGACAGGGGGTACAAGAGACCCAGTACTTC. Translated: CAISKGQGVQETQYF.